This TCR beta chain comes out of a study of cytomegalovirus exposure and HLA in healthy donors. The assay was immunoSEQ multiplex PCR, and TCRdb's table has in-frame clones only and misses some. The sample lists some 110,000 clones; 88% were seen once. Germline CDR1 reads LNHNV; CDR2 reads YYDKDF (reference sequence). The CDR3 totals 13 residues. V gave up 3 bases and J gave up 5 bases, with 8 bases separating them. Sequenced input: PBMCs. The chain links TRBV15 to TRBJ1-5, with D possibly being TRBD1 (6 bases). This TCR derives from a young man in good health and CMV-seronegative. CDR3 in amino acids: CATSSRGHQPQHF. The CDR3 DNA reads TGTGCCACCAGCAGCAGGGGTCATCAGCCCCAGCATTTT.